The sequence of this T cell receptor (beta chain) was determined in a study of T cell responses to AZD1222 COVID-19 vaccine. Study-wide findings and caveats: Repertoire sampling occurred only after the peak T cell response.

Assay used: immunoSEQ multiplex PCR; TCRdb lists only in-frame clones, some missing. The data show 100,000 or so clones, about nine tenths seen once. Comments on this clone: Its antigen is still unknown.

The V end was cut by 0 bases, the J end by 4 bases, with 24 bases between. The CDR3 totals 19 residues. Germline V gene lookup returns CDR1 MNHEY and CDR2 SMNVEV (reference sequence). The chain recombines TRBV27 with TRBJ2-5; perhaps TRBD2 as D (6 bases). This clonotype was sampled from an adult in good health. Sequenced material: peripheral blood, taken on day 0 of AZD1222 vaccination. The CDR3 nucleotides are TGTGCCAGCAGTTTATCATTACGTGGGTGGGACTCCGAGACAGAGACCCAGTACTTC. It yields the protein CASSLSLRGWDSETETQYF.